Listed below are T cell receptor beta chains from one sample, sequenced in a study of blood T cell repertoires in COVID-19. Sequenced by immunoSEQ multiplex PCR; TCRdb stores in-frame clones only, minus some. The sample records roughly 55,000 clones, approximately 80% being singletons. The source material was peripheral blood. The origin of the receptors is a human donor with active or convalescent COVID-19. The donor label of this sample is uncertain. Both conserved end residues are part of each CDR3. A D gene is named only where the DNA matches it firmly. Expanded clones get a size class; other rows say once, few or many, or leave the size out.

D: TRBD1; V: TRBV29-1; J: TRBJ2-7; size: -; DNA: TGCAGCGTTGAAAGTACAGGGGGTCCCTACGAGCAGTACTTC; CDR3: CSVESTGGPYEQYF
D: -; V: TRBV6-1; J: TRBJ2-1; size: -; DNA: TGTGCCAGCAGTGAATCGGGACACATCTACAATGAGCAGTTCTTC; CDR3: CASSESGHIYNEQFF
D: -; V: TRBV18; J: TRBJ1-1; size: -; DNA: TGTGCCAGCTCACCAGGTACCGAGGGGAACACTGAAGCTTTCTTT; CDR3: CASSPGTEGNTEAFF
D: -; V: TRBV28; J: TRBJ2-7; size: -; DNA: TGTGCCAGCATCCCGGCGGGGTACCACGAGCAGTACTTC; CDR3: CASIPAGYHEQYF
D: TRBD1; V: TRBV28; J: TRBJ1-1; size: few; DNA: TGTGCCAGCAGTTTGAGGACAGGGGAATCTTTCTTT; CDR3: CASSLRTGESFF
D: -; V: TRBV19; J: TRBJ1-2; size: -; DNA: TGTGCCAGTAGTATGGGCAGCACGGGCTACACCTTC; CDR3: CASSMGSTGYTF
D: -; V: TRBV7-2; J: TRBJ2-3; size: -; DNA: TGTGCCAGCAGCTTAGCTCAGGGCACAGATACGCAGTATTTT; CDR3: CASSLAQGTDTQYF
D: -; V: TRBV30; J: TRBJ2-7; size: few; DNA: TGTGCCTGGAAACTCTTTAGCTCCTACGAGCAGTACTTC; CDR3: CAWKLFSSYEQYF
D: -; V: TRBV18; J: TRBJ1-1; size: -; DNA: TGTGCCAGCTCACCAGGGGGGGGCCGGGGCACTGAAGCTTTCTTT; CDR3: CASSPGGGRGTEAFF
D: TRBD1; V: TRBV6-5; J: TRBJ1-4; size: -; DNA: TGTGCCAGCAGAACCGGGACAGGGGGCACCAAACTGTTTTTT; CDR3: CASRTGTGGTKLFF
D: -; V: TRBV3-1/TRBV3-2; J: TRBJ1-2; size: -; DNA: TGTGCCAGCAGCCAAGAAACGGGGATAGGAGGCTACACCTTC; CDR3: CASSQETGIGGYTF
D: TRBD2; V: TRBV11-3; J: TRBJ2-1; size: -; DNA: TGTGCCAGCAGCTTAGGGACTAGCGGGAGTGGCTACAATGAGCAGTTCTTC; CDR3: CASSLGTSGSGYNEQFF
D: TRBD1; V: TRBV5-1; J: TRBJ1-4; size: -; DNA: TGCGCCAGCAGCTTGGTGTTCAGGGGGAATGAAAAACTGTTTTTT; CDR3: CASSLVFRGNEKLFF
D: TRBD2; V: TRBV18; J: TRBJ2-7; size: -; DNA: TGTGCCAGCTCACCACCGGGCGGGAGGGCCGACGAGCAGTACTTC; CDR3: CASSPPGGRADEQYF
D: TRBD2; V: TRBV10-2; J: TRBJ2-7; size: -; DNA: TGCGCCAGCATGGGGGGGGGACCCTACGAGCAGTACTTC; CDR3: CASMGGGPYEQYF
D: -; V: TRBV21-1; J: TRBJ2-7; size: -; DNA: TGTGCCAGCACCCCGGGGGAGACTAGCGGACTCTACGAGCAGTACTTC; CDR3: CASTPGETSGLYEQYF
D: TRBD1; V: TRBV5-1; J: TRBJ1-5; size: once; DNA: TGCGCCAGCAGCTTCCAGCCGAGGACAGGGACAGATCAGCCCCAGCATTTT; CDR3: CASSFQPRTGTDQPQHF
D: -; V: TRBV29-1; J: TRBJ2-7; size: -; DNA: TGCAGCGTTTACGGTCTCTCTCGGGACGAGCAGTACTTC; CDR3: CSVYGLSRDEQYF
D: -; V: TRBV10-3; J: TRBJ1-1; size: once; DNA: TGTGCCATCAATAAGGCCTCCGCCGCGGGTAACACTGAAGCTTTCTTT; CDR3: CAINKASAAGNTEAFF
D: TRBD2; V: TRBV24-1; J: TRBJ2-2; size: -; DNA: TGTGCCACCAAACTAGCGGGAGACACCGGGGAGCTGTTTTTT; CDR3: CATKLAGDTGELFF
D: -; V: TRBV6-5; J: TRBJ2-1; size: -; DNA: TGTGCCAGCAGTTCCCCCGGGTATGAGCAGTTCTTC; CDR3: CASSSPGYEQFF
D: -; V: TRBV5-1; J: TRBJ2-5; size: -; DNA: TGCGCCAGCAGCACCGGAGAGGGGGCGGGGGAGACCCAGTACTTC; CDR3: CASSTGEGAGETQYF
D: -; V: TRBV5-1; J: TRBJ1-6; size: -; DNA: TGCGCCAGCAGCTTGGCCGCAGGGGAGAATTCACCCCTCCACTTT; CDR3: CASSLAAGENSPLHF
D: -; V: TRBV27; J: TRBJ2-7; size: -; DNA: TGTGCCAGCAAGGTGACCGGGAAACAGTACTTC; CDR3: CASKVTGKQYF
D: -; V: TRBV25-1; J: TRBJ1-3; size: -; DNA: TGTGCCAGCAGTTTGACCGTCGGCGGAGACACCATATATTTT; CDR3: CASSLTVGGDTIYF
D: TRBD1; V: TRBV27; J: TRBJ1-5; size: -; DNA: TGTGCCAGCAAACGGACAGGGGTCAATCAGCCCCAGCATTTT; CDR3: CASKRTGVNQPQHF
D: -; V: TRBV9; J: TRBJ2-1; size: once; DNA: TGTGCCAGCAGCGAACTAGGGAGGAATGAGCAGTTCTTC; CDR3: CASSELGRNEQFF
D: TRBD2; V: TRBV7-2; J: TRBJ2-1; size: -; DNA: TGTGCCAGCAGCTTAGCGAGGGCTAGCGGGAGTAATGAGCAGTTCTTC; CDR3: CASSLARASGSNEQFF
D: -; V: TRBV30; J: TRBJ1-4; size: -; DNA: TGTGCCTGGAGTACTAGCGGGGCGGTAAAACTGTTTTTT; CDR3: CAWSTSGAVKLFF
D: -; V: TRBV6-5; J: TRBJ2-2; size: -; DNA: TGTGCCAGCAGTCTAAACACCGGGGAGCTGTTTTTT; CDR3: CASSLNTGELFF
D: TRBD2; V: TRBV5-8; J: TRBJ2-7; size: -; DNA: TGTGCCAGCAGCCGGGGACTAACATACGAGCAGTACTTC; CDR3: CASSRGLTYEQYF
D: TRBD1; V: TRBV9; J: TRBJ1-3; size: few; DNA: TGTGCCAGCAGCCCGGGTGGGGACAGCTCTGGAAACACCATATATTTT; CDR3: CASSPGGDSSGNTIYF
D: -; V: TRBV19; J: TRBJ1-5; size: -; DNA: TGTGCCAGTAGCGAAAGGGGTTATCAGCCCCAGCATTTT; CDR3: CASSERGYQPQHF
D: -; V: TRBV21-1; J: TRBJ2-7; size: -; DNA: TGTGCCAGCAGCAAAGCAGAACGGTACGAGCAGTACTTC; CDR3: CASSKAERYEQYF
D: TRBD1; V: TRBV19; J: TRBJ2-7; size: -; DNA: TGTGCCAGTAGTATTGCACAGGGGCCCTACGAGCAGTACTTC; CDR3: CASSIAQGPYEQYF
D: -; V: TRBV12-3/TRBV12-4; J: TRBJ1-2; size: -; DNA: TGTGCCAGCAGTAGGTCAGGGAATGGCTACACCTTC; CDR3: CASSRSGNGYTF
D: TRBD2; V: TRBV6-2/TRBV6-3; J: TRBJ2-5; size: -; DNA: TGTGCCAGCAGTAGAGCGGGAGCAGAGACCCAGTACTTC; CDR3: CASSRAGAETQYF
D: -; V: TRBV12-3/TRBV12-4; J: TRBJ1-1; size: -; DNA: TGTGCCAGCAGTCTTCAGGGAAGAACTGAAGCTTTCTTT; CDR3: CASSLQGRTEAFF
D: -; V: TRBV5-1; J: TRBJ2-7; size: once; DNA: TGCGCCAGTGACGAAGACAGGACTTTCTACGAGCAGTACTTC; CDR3: CASDEDRTFYEQYF
D: -; V: TRBV9; J: TRBJ2-1; size: -; DNA: TGTGCCAGCAGCGTAGCTTATGAGCAGTTCTTC; CDR3: CASSVAYEQFF
D: TRBD1; V: TRBV7-7; J: TRBJ2-2; size: -; DNA: TGTGCCAGCAGCTCACAGGGGGCGAACACCGGGGAGCTGTTTTTT; CDR3: CASSSQGANTGELFF
D: -; V: TRBV2; J: TRBJ2-6; size: -; DNA: TGTGCCAGCGGGGGCGTACACCTCTCTGGGGCCAACGTCCTGACTTTC; CDR3: CASGGVHLSGANVLTF
D: -; V: TRBV6-6; J: TRBJ2-7; size: -; DNA: TGTGCCAGCAGTCCCCGGGACTACGAGCAGTACTTC; CDR3: CASSPRDYEQYF
D: TRBD2; V: TRBV9; J: TRBJ2-7; size: many; DNA: TGTGCCAGCAGCGTAACTAGCGGAAGGGATAACGAGCAGTACTTC; CDR3: CASSVTSGRDNEQYF
D: -; V: TRBV5-8; J: TRBJ2-7; size: few; DNA: TGTGCCAGCACCCCGCGAGGAGGGGAATCCTACGAGCAGTACTTC; CDR3: CASTPRGGESYEQYF
D: TRBD1; V: TRBV19; J: TRBJ1-1; size: -; DNA: TGTGCCAGTACCAGGGACAGGGGGGTCGCAGAAGCTTTCTTT; CDR3: CASTRDRGVAEAFF
D: TRBD1; V: TRBV4-3; J: TRBJ1-2; size: -; DNA: TGCGCCAGCAGCTCAAGTCCCGGGACAGGGGACTACACCTTC; CDR3: CASSSSPGTGDYTF
D: -; V: TRBV6-5; J: TRBJ1-5; size: -; DNA: TGTGCCAGCAGAGCAACAGGGATAGGTCAGCCCCAGCATTTT; CDR3: CASRATGIGQPQHF
D: -; V: TRBV29-1; J: TRBJ2-7; size: many; DNA: TGCAGCGTCTACCAACCCCAGGGTCTACTCTACGAGCAGTACTTC; CDR3: CSVYQPQGLLYEQYF
D: TRBD2; V: TRBV28; J: TRBJ2-1; size: -; DNA: TGTGCCAGCACACCCCCGGGACTAGCGGCAAACAATGAGCAGTTCTTC; CDR3: CASTPPGLAANNEQFF